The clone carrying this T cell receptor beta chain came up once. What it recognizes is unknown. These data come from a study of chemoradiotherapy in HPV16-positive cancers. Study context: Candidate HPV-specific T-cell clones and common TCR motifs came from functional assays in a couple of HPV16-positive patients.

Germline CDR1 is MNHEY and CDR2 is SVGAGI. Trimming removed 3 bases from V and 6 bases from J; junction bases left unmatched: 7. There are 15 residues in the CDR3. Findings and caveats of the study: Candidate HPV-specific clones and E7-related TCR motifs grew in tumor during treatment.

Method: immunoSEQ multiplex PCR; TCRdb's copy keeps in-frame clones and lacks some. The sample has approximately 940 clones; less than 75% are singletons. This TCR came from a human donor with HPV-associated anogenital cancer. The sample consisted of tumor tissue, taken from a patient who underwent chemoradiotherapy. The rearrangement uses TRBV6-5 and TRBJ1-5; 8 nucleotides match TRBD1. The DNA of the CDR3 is TGTGCCAGCAGTTATTCGACAGGGGAGGGTCAGCCCCAGCATTTT. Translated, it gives CASSYSTGEGQPQHF.